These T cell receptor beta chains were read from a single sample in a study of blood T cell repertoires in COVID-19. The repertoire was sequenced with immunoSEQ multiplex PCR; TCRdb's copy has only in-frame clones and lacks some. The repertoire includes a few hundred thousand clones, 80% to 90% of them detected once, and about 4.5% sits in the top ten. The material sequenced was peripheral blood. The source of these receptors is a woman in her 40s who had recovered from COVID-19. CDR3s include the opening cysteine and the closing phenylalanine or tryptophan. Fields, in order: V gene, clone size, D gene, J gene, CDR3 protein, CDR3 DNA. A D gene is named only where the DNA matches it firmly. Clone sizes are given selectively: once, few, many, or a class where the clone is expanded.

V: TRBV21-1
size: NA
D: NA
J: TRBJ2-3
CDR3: CASSTTTDTQYF
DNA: TGTGCCAGCAGCACTACTACAGATACGCAGTATTTT

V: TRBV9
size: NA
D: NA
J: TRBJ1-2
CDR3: CASSSRAGGDYGYTF
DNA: TGTGCCAGCAGCTCTCGGGCGGGTGGTGACTATGGCTACACCTTC

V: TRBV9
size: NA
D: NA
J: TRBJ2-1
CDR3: CASSPGGASLHEQFF
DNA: TGTGCCAGCAGCCCTGGGGGGGCGTCCTTACATGAGCAGTTCTTC

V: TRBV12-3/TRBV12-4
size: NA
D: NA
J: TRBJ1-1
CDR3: CASSLGKVTEAFF
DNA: TGTGCCAGCAGTCTCGGGAAGGTGACTGAAGCTTTCTTT

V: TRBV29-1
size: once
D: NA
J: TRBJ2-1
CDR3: CSVLARGYNEQFF
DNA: TGCAGCGTTTTAGCCAGGGGCTACAATGAGCAGTTCTTC

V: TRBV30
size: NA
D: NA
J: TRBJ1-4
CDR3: CAWSVRFGTPKGEKLFF
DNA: TGTGCCTGGAGTGTGCGCTTCGGGACTCCCAAGGGGGAAAAACTGTTTTTT

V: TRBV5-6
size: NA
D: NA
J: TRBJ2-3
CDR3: CASSLDSPEAYF
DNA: TGTGCCAGCAGCTTGGATTCCCCCGAGGCGTATTTT

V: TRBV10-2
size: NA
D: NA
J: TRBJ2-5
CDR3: CASLQGETQYF
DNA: TGCGCCAGCCTGCAGGGAGAGACCCAGTACTTC

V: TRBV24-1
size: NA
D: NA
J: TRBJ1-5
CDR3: CATSLPGGNQPQHF
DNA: TGTGCCACCAGTTTACCAGGGGGCAATCAGCCCCAGCATTTT

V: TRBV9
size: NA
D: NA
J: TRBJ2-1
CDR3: CASSVGQGGYNEQFF
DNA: TGTGCCAGCAGCGTAGGACAGGGAGGTTACAATGAGCAGTTCTTC

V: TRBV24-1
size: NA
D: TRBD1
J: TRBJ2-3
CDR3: CATSNRGDTQYF
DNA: TGTGCCACCAGTAACAGGGGAGATACGCAGTATTTT

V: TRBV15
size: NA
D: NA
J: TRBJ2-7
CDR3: CATSRDPARAYEQYF
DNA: TGTGCCACCAGCAGAGACCCAGCGAGGGCCTACGAGCAGTACTTC

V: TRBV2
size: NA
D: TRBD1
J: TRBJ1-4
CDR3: CASRDRGEKLFF
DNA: TGTGCCAGCAGGGACAGGGGGGAAAAACTGTTTTTT

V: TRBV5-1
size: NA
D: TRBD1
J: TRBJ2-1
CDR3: CASRPGQGGNNEQFF
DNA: TGCGCCAGCAGACCCGGACAGGGTGGTAATAATGAGCAGTTCTTC

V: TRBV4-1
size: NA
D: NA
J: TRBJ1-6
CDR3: CASSQITGNSPLHF
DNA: TGCGCCAGCAGCCAAATAACAGGGAATTCACCCCTCCACTTT

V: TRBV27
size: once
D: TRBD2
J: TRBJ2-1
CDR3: CASSLIWTSVSYNEQFF
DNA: TGTGCCAGCAGTTTAATTTGGACTAGCGTTTCCTACAATGAGCAGTTCTTC

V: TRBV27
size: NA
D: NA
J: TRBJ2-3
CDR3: CASSTGPQVDTQYF
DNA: TGTGCCAGCAGTACCGGTCCTCAGGTAGATACGCAGTATTTT

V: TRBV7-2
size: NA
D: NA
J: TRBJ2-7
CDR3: CASSLGWAPNEQYF
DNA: TGTGCCAGCAGCTTAGGATGGGCTCCCAACGAGCAGTACTTC

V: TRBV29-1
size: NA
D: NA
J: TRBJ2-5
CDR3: CSVTSPATQYF
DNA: TGCAGCGTCACTAGCCCGGCGACCCAGTACTTC

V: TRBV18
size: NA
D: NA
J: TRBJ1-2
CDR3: CASSAPEDGYTF
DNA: TGTGCCAGCTCAGCCCCGGAGGATGGCTACACCTTC

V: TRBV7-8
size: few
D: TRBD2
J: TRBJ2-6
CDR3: CASSGQGVGGAGANVLTF
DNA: TGTGCCAGCAGCGGCCAAGGTGTGGGAGGGGCTGGGGCCAACGTCCTGACTTTC

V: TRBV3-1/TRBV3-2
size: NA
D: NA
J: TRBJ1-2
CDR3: CASSRGGYGYTF
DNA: TGTGCCAGCAGCAGGGGTGGGTATGGCTACACCTTC

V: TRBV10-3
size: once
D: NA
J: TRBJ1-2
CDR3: CAISGQEDYGYTF
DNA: TGTGCCATCAGTGGTCAGGAGGACTATGGCTACACCTTC

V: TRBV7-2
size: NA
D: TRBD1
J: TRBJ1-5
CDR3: CASRPDRDRNQPQHF
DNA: TGTGCCAGCAGACCGGACAGGGATCGCAATCAGCCCCAGCATTTT

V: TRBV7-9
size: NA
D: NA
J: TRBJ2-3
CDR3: CASSLVGGTVTDTQYF
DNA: TGTGCCAGCAGCTTAGTCGGTGGGACTGTTACAGATACGCAGTATTTT

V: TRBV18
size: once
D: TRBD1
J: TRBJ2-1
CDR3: CASSPLGQGGNEQFF
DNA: TGTGCCAGCTCACCACTGGGACAGGGAGGGAATGAGCAGTTCTTC

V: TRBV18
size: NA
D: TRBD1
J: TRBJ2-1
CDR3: CASFPGQGNNEQFF
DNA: TGTGCCAGCTTCCCGGGACAGGGAAACAATGAGCAGTTCTTC

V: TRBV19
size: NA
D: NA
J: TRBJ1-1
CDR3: CASSGRGGFAEAFF
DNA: TGTGCCAGTAGTGGAAGGGGGGGTTTCGCTGAAGCTTTCTTT

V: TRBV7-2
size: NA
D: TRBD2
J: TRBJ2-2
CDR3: CASSWAGDGNTGELFF
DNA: TGTGCCAGCAGCTGGGCGGGAGACGGGAACACCGGGGAGCTGTTTTTT

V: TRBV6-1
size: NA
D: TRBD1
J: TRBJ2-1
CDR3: CASSEGVGGQGAYEQFF
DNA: TGTGCCAGCAGTGAAGGCGTTGGGGGACAGGGGGCATATGAGCAGTTCTTC

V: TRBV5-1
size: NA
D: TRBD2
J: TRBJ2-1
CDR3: CASTGLAGVYNEQFF
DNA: TGCGCCAGCACGGGACTAGCGGGGGTTTACAATGAGCAGTTCTTC

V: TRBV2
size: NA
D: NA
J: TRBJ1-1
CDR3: CASSVFWEGTEAFF
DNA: TGTGCCAGCAGTGTTTTCTGGGAGGGCACTGAAGCTTTCTTT

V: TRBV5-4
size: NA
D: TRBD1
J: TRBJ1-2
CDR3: CASSFDRVPGYTF
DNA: TGTGCCAGCAGCTTCGACAGGGTACCTGGCTACACCTTC

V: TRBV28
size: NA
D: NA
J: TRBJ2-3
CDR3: CASSSSAGDTQYF
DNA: TGTGCCAGCAGTTCCTCGGCGGGAGATACGCAGTATTTT

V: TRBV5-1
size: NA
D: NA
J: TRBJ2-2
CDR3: CASSLLGSDTGELFF
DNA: TGCGCCAGCAGCTTGCTCGGGTCCGACACCGGGGAGCTGTTTTTT

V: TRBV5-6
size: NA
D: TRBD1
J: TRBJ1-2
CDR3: CASSSNGQGHYGYTF
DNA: TGTGCCAGCAGCTCAAACGGACAGGGTCACTATGGCTACACCTTC

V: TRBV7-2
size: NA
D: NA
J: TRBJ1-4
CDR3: CASSLAPVITNEKLFF
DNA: TGTGCCAGCAGCTTAGCCCCGGTCATAACTAATGAAAAACTGTTTTTT

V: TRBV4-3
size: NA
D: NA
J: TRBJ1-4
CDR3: CASSQDLAPGSEKLFF
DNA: TGCGCCAGCAGCCAAGATCTAGCCCCGGGGAGCGAAAAACTGTTTTTT

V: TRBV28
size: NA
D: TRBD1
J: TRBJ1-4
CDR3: CASSFRQGLREKLFF
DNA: TGTGCCAGCAGTTTCCGACAGGGGTTACGTGAAAAACTGTTTTTT

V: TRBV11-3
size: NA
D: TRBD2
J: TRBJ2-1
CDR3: CASSFRTSGTDEQFF
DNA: TGTGCCAGCAGCTTTAGGACTAGCGGGACCGATGAGCAGTTCTTC

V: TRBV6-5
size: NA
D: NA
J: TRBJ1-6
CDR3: CASRGLGNSPLHF
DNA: TGTGCCAGTCGGGGGTTAGGGAATTCACCCCTCCACTTT

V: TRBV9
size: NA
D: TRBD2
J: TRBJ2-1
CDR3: CASSVVERGGIDEQFF
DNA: TGTGCCAGCAGCGTAGTTGAGCGGGGGGGAATCGATGAGCAGTTCTTC

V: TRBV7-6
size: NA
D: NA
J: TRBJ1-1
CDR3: CASSLSGGTEAFF
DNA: TGTGCCAGCAGCTTATCGGGGGGCACTGAAGCTTTCTTT

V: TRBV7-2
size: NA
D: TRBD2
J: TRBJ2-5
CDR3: CASSSTRGSGMETQYF
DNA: TGTGCCAGCAGCTCGACTCGGGGTAGCGGGATGGAGACCCAGTACTTC

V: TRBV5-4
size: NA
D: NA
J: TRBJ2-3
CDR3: CASSRVLDTQYF
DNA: TGTGCCAGCAGCCGGGTTCTAGATACGCAGTATTTT

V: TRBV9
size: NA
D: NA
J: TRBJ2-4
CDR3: CASSAQLTGTKNIQYF
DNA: TGTGCCAGCAGCGCTCAGCTTACCGGGACCAAAAACATTCAGTACTTC

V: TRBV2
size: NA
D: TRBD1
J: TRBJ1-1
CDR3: CASSKGQGGNTEAFF
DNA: TGTGCCAGCAGTAAGGGACAGGGGGGGAACACTGAAGCTTTCTTT

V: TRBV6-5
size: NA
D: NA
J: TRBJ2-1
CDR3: CASSSGTSYNEQFF
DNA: TGTGCCAGCAGTTCCGGGACAAGTTACAATGAGCAGTTCTTC

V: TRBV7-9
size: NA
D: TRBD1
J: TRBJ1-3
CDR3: CAGTDLTGNTIYF
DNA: TGTGCCGGGACAGATCTTACGGGAAACACCATATATTTT

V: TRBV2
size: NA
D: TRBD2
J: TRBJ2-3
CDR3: CASSEGLAGGADTQYF
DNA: TGTGCCAGCAGTGAAGGATTAGCGGGAGGGGCAGATACGCAGTATTTT

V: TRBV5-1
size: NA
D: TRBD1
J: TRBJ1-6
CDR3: CASSYDRGPSPLHF
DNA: TGCGCCAGCAGCTATGACAGGGGGCCTTCACCCCTCCACTTT

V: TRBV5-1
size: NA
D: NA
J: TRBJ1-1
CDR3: CASSSPFGGTYAEAFF
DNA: TGCGCCAGCAGCTCTCCCTTCGGGGGGACATACGCTGAAGCTTTCTTT

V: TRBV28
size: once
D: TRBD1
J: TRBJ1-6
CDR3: CAHETSGGPLHF
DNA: TGTGCCCACGAGACTTCAGGGGGGCCCCTCCACTTT